The 16 T cell receptor beta chains listed next were all sequenced from one sample in a study of blood T cell repertoires in COVID-19. Clones were read by immunoSEQ multiplex PCR, and TCRdb kept only the in-frame ones, dropping some. The repertoire has 300,000 to 400,000 clones, roughly 90% of them found once; the top ten carry just over 9.5%. Sequencing used peripheral blood. The source of these receptors is a man younger than 45 with COVID-19, enrolled during active disease.

To note about this clone: Other DNA sequences in this sample translate to the same CDR3. The chain is built from TRBV7-9 and TRBJ1-1, with TRBD1 matching 7 bases. V trimming: 1 base; J trimming: 6 bases; junction bases outside the gene matches: 2. In germline, CDR1 is SEHNR, CDR2 FQNEAQ (reference sequence). This CDR3 has 13 residues. CDR3 bases: TGTGCCAGCAGCTTAGGACAGGGATCTGAAGCTTTCTTT. It encodes CASSLGQGSEAFF.

The V call is TRBV2, the J call TRBJ1-1; D may be TRBD1 (5 bases). The V and J ends lost 7 bases and 4 bases respectively, with 13 bases between them. CDR1 and CDR2 (germline): SNHLY, FYNNEI. This CDR3 region has 13 residues. The CDR3 loop reads CASTWGEGTEAFF. CDR3 nucleotide sequence: TGTGCCAGCACCTGGGGGGAGGGCACTGAAGCTTTCTTT.

The genes are TRBV7-9 and TRBJ1-5; D might be TRBD1 (6 bases). The CDR3 extends over 14 amino acids. Trimming stripped 1 base from V and 7 bases from J, with 11 bases between. Germline V CDR1 and CDR2: SEHNR, FQNEAQ (reference sequence). Here the CDR3 reads CASSLVGGSQPQHF. CDR3 nucleotide sequence: TGTGCCAGCAGCTTAGTAGGGGGAAGCCAGCCCCAGCATTTT. Drawing the rest from reference TRBV7-9 and TRBJ1-5, the complete variable domain is DTGVSQNPRHKITKRGQNVTFRCDPISEHNRLYWYRQTLGQGPEFLTYFQNEAQLEKSRLLSDRFSAERPKGSFSTLEIQRTEQGDSAMYLCASSLVGGSQPQHFGDGTRLSIL.

The chain carries TRBV7-9 and TRBJ1-2; 7 nucleotides line up with TRBD1. The germline gives CDR1 SEHNR, CDR2 FQNEAQ (reference sequence). This CDR3 region has 15 residues. The V gene end was trimmed by 0 bases and the J gene end by 2 bases; junction bases not matched to a gene: 3. CDR3 in DNA: TGTGCCAGCAGCTTAGCGGCACAGGGGAACTATGGCTACACCTTC. It translates to CASSLAAQGNYGYTF.

The J gene is TRBJ2-1, the V gene TRBV6-5; 7 positions agree with TRBD1. J gave up 5 bases and V 1 base, and 5 bases lay outside the gene matches. Germline CDR1 is MNHEY and CDR2 is SVGAGI. CDR3 length: 15 amino acids. The CDR3 is CASSYYRGEHNEQFF. The CDR3 DNA follows: TGTGCCAGCAGTTACTACAGGGGTGAACACAATGAGCAGTTCTTC.

CDR3 in amino acids: CASSLGRSTVSNQPQHF. In nucleotides, the CDR3 is TGTGCCAGCAGCTTGGGACGCTCGACAGTTAGCAATCAGCCCCAGCATTTT. The V gene is TRBV5-8, the J gene TRBJ1-5; D is possibly TRBD1 (5 bases). Trimming cost V 0 bases and J 0 bases, with 13 bases left between them. Germline V CDR1 and CDR2: SGHTS, YDEGEE. The CDR3 extends over 17 amino acids.

V gene TRBV6-2 or TRBV6-3 combines with J gene TRBJ2-7; TRBD2 is a possible D gene (5 bases). Per the germline V gene, CDR1 is MNHEY and CDR2 is SVGEGT. The CDR3 extends over 14 amino acids. The V and J ends lost 5 bases and 2 bases respectively, with 13 bases between them. The CDR3 here is CASSVEEGTYEQYF. CDR3 nucleotide sequence: TGTGCCAGCAGTGTCGAAGAGGGTACCTACGAGCAGTACTTC.

This clone has a single count. The rearrangement links TRBV7-6 to TRBJ2-7; 8 bases are a match to TRBD1. Germline-derived CDR1 and CDR2 are SGHVS and FNYEAQ. The V segment lost 5 bases and the J segment 0 bases; nucleotides outside the gene matches: 3. The CDR3 contains 14 residues. The CDR3 coding sequence is TGTGCCAGCAGCCGGGACAGGTTCTCCTACGAGCAGTACTTC. Translating it yields CASSRDRFSYEQYF.

V gene TRBV11-2 combines with J gene TRBJ2-5; TRBD2 matches at 10 bases. In germline, CDR1 is SGHAT, CDR2 FQNNGV. The CDR3 spans 17 residues. V lost 1 base to trimming and J lost 5 bases; unmatched junction nucleotides: 10. CDR3 nucleotides: TGTGCCAGCAGCTTAGCGGCTAGCGGGGGCCGCCGCGAGACCCAGTACTTC. Protein product: CASSLAASGGRRETQYF.

This clone was counted a single time. V and J are TRBV2 and TRBJ1-2; weak D call: TRBD1 (6 bases). The CDR3 sequence is 12 residues long. Trimming took off 5 bases at V and 9 bases at J, with 13 bases between the two ends. Germline values: CDR1 SNHLY, CDR2 FYNNEI. DNA of the CDR3: TGTGCCAGCAGTACCGCCAGGGGTAGCTACACCTTC. Protein sequence: CASSTARGSYTF.

The chain uses TRBV19 and TRBJ2-2; TRBD1 agrees at 10 bases. V was pared by 4 bases and J by 3 bases, with 11 bases of the junction left unmatched. Germline V gene data show CDR1 as LNHDA and CDR2 as SQIVND (reference sequence). This CDR3 region has 18 residues. CDR3 sequence reads: CASSNRDRGRRYTGELFF. CDR3 nucleotides: TGTGCCAGTAGTAACCGAGACAGGGGGCGTCGTTACACCGGGGAGCTGTTTTTT.

The chain employs TRBV27 and TRBJ2-7; D remains ambiguous. The germline CDR1 and CDR2 sequences are MNHEY and SMNVEV (reference sequence). The CDR3 contains 13 residues. The ends were cut back, 6 bases at V and 4 bases at J, with 13 bases in the middle. CDR3 bases: TGTGCCAGCAGGGCCGGAGCCCGTTACGAGCAGTACTTC. Protein: CASRAGARYEQYF.

In this sample, this clone turned up once. This sequence joins TRBV5-1 and TRBJ2-3, with 9 positions matching TRBD2. Germline lookup yields CDR1 SGHRS and CDR2 YFSETQ. With 4 bases clipped from V and 3 bases from J, the junction kept 12 bases outside the gene matches. The CDR3 spans 17 residues. As DNA, the CDR3 is TGCGCCAGCAGCGGGGCGGCTAGCGGGGTAGGGACAGATACGCAGTATTTT. Translation gives CASSGAASGVGTDTQYF.

This rearrangement joins TRBV20-1 to TRBJ1-2; D is unresolved. Germline assignment: CDR1 DFQATT and CDR2 SNEGSKA (reference sequence). V lost 5 bases to trimming and J lost 7 bases, with 5 bases between them. CDR3 length: 9 residues. CDR3 amino acids: CSAPSGYTF. Here the CDR3 DNA reads TGCAGTGCTCCGAGTGGCTACACCTTC.

The rearrangement uses TRBV18 and TRBJ2-4; TRBD1 matches at 8 bases. The trim removed 5 bases at V and 0 bases at J, leaving 3 bases unmatched. CDR1 is KGHSH and CDR2 is LQKENI in the germline V gene. This CDR3 is 15 amino acids long. The CDR3 protein is CASSGQGLAKNIQYF. The CDR3 coding sequence is TGTGCCAGCTCAGGACAGGGATTAGCCAAAAACATTCAGTACTTC. Looking up the rest from reference TRBV18 and TRBJ2-4 gives the full variable domain: NAGVMQNPRHLVRRRGQEARLRCSPMKGHSHVYWYRQLPEEGLKFMVYLQKENIIDESGMPKERFSAEFPKEGPSILRIQQVVRGDSAAYFCASSGQGLAKNIQYFGAGTRLSVL.

The gene calls are TRBV6-5 and TRBJ1-5; D remains unclear. V was trimmed by 0 bases and J by 3 bases, leaving 9 bases between them. The CDR3 has 15 residues. CDR1 is MNHEY and CDR2 is SVGAGI in the germline V gene. CDR3 region: CASSYSILANQPQHF. The CDR3 bases are TGTGCCAGCAGTTACTCGATCCTGGCCAATCAGCCCCAGCATTTT.